The 13 T cell receptor beta chains given below trace back to one sample, sequenced in a study of blood T cell repertoires in COVID-19. Assay used: immunoSEQ multiplex PCR; TCRdb lists only in-frame clones, some missing. The table lists a few hundred thousand clones, around four fifths of them singletons, with roughly 4% in the top ten. The sequencing input was peripheral blood. All receptors derive from a man in his sixties with acute or convalescent COVID-19.

The chain carries TRBV19 and TRBJ2-2, with TRBD2 identical over 8 bases. Trimming took 5 bases from V and 5 from J; bases not matched to a gene: 7. Germline CDR1 and CDR2: LNHDA and SQIVND (reference sequence). This CDR3 spans 15 amino acids. The CDR3 loop is CASSAGLGGTGELFF. The CDR3 bases are TGTGCCAGTAGTGCGGGACTAGGGGGTACCGGGGAGCTGTTTTTT. Combining the CDR3 with reference TRBV19 and TRBJ2-2 gives the whole variable domain DGGITQSPKYLFRKEGQNVTLSCEQNLNHDAMYWYRQDPGQGLRLIYYSQIVNDFQKGDIAEGYSVSREKKESFPLTVTSAQKNPTAFYLCASSAGLGGTGELFFGEGSRLTVL.

The chain recombines TRBV7-3 with TRBJ2-7, with 8 bases fitting TRBD1. The germline V gene encodes CDR1 SGHTA and CDR2 FQGTGA. This CDR3 has 14 amino acids. J gave up 7 bases and V 1 base, and 6 bases lay outside the gene matches. The CDR3 coding sequence is TGTGCCAGCAGCTTAATCAGGGGGCTTACGGAGCAGTACTTC. It translates to CASSLIRGLTEQYF.

The rearrangement joins TRBV9 to TRBJ1-5, with D unclear. The CDR3 has 14 amino acids. Between the trimmed V and J ends, which lost 0 bases and 7 bases, there was a span of 11 bases. CDR1 is SGDLS, CDR2 YYNGEE, per germline. The CDR3 loop is CASSVGMGGQPQHF. The CDR3 DNA follows: TGTGCCAGCAGCGTAGGCATGGGAGGGCAGCCCCAGCATTTT.

CDR3 sequence reads: CASSERVGGYNEQFF. The CDR3 DNA reads as TGTGCCAGCAGTGAACGGGTGGGCGGGTACAATGAGCAGTTCTTC. The chain combines TRBV2 with TRBJ2-1; possible D gene TRBD2, 5 bases. The CDR3 has 15 residues. The germline gives CDR1 SNHLY, CDR2 FYNNEI. Trimming shortened V by 2 bases and J by 4 bases, and 12 bases separated the two germline ends. The variable domain in full, completed from reference TRBV2 and TRBJ2-1, reads EPEVTQTPSHQVTQMGQEVILRCVPISNHLYFYWYRQILGQKVEFLVSFYNNEISEKSEIFDDQFSVERPDGSNFTLKIRSTKLEDSAMYFCASSERVGGYNEQFFGPGTRLTVL.

This clone has a handful of counts. The chain uses TRBV5-1 and TRBJ1-2, with D uncertain. This CDR3 has 13 amino acids. Per the germline V gene, CDR1 is SGHRS and CDR2 is YFSETQ. Trimming took 0 bases from V and 7 from J, leaving 10 bases between them. CDR3 sequence reads: CASSLGEGLGYTF. Here the CDR3 DNA reads TGCGCCAGCAGCTTGGGAGAGGGCCTTGGCTACACCTTC.

This clone has just a few counts. The gene calls are TRBV11-2 and TRBJ1-1; 7 bases align to TRBD1. V shed 4 bases, J shed 3 bases, and the junction held 8 bases outside the gene matches. CDR3 length: 15 amino acids. In germline, CDR1 is SGHAT, CDR2 FQNNGV. The CDR3 is CASSSRTGADTEAFF. The CDR3 DNA is TGTGCCAGCAGCTCGCGGACAGGAGCGGACACTGAAGCTTTCTTT.

V usage is TRBV11-2 and J usage is TRBJ2-3; TRBD2 might be the D (5 bases). The CDR3 is 13 amino acids. Trimming removed 5 bases at V and 7 bases at J, with 13 bases between. Germline assignment: CDR1 SGHAT and CDR2 FQNNGV. The CDR3 nucleotides read TGTGCCAGCAGCCCAAGGACGGGGTATACGCAGTATTTT. Protein: CASSPRTGYTQYF.

This clone appeared a single time. The chain combines TRBV24-1 with TRBJ2-1, with D perhaps TRBD1 (5 bases). Germline V lookup: CDR1 KGHDR, CDR2 SFDVKD. This CDR3 region has 16 residues. The V and J ends lost 4 bases and 4 bases respectively, with 16 bases between them. The DNA of the CDR3 is TGTGCCACCAGTGACTCAGGACAACAAAGGTACAATGAGCAGTTCTTC. Its protein is CATSDSGQQRYNEQFF.

V and J are TRBV5-1 and TRBJ2-7; D is uncertain. CDR1 is SGHRS and CDR2 is YFSETQ in the germline V gene. V shed 7 bases and J shed 0 bases, with 11 bases lying between them. This CDR3 is 13 amino acids long. The CDR3 bases are TGCGCCAGCCGACGCTCTAGCTCCTACGAGCAGTACTTC. Translating it yields CASRRSSSYEQYF.

The gene calls are TRBV12-3 or TRBV12-4 and TRBJ1-2; no definite D call. This CDR3 region has 13 residues. The ends were cut back, 7 bases at V and 5 bases at J, with 14 bases in the middle. CDR3 amino acids: CASIPLERYGYTF. The DNA of the CDR3 is TGTGCCAGCATCCCGCTTGAGAGGTATGGCTACACCTTC.

The chain combines TRBV19 with TRBJ1-6; D unclear. The CDR3 has 11 residues. Trimming removed 7 bases at V and 6 bases at J, with 4 bases between. From germline, CDR1 is LNHDA and CDR2 SQIVND (reference sequence). CDR3 amino acids: CASMANSPLHF. The CDR3 DNA reads as TGTGCCAGTATGGCTAATTCACCCCTCCACTTT.

The chain joins TRBV9 to TRBJ2-1; D might be TRBD2 (6 bases). CDR3 length equals 14 residues. Germline V gives CDR1 SGDLS, CDR2 YYNGEE. Deletions cut 3 bases from V and 10 bases from J, with 17 bases between. The CDR3 sequence is CASSGGGGGEEQFF. CDR3 in DNA: TGTGCCAGCAGCGGTGGGGGAGGTGGAGAGGAGCAGTTCTTC.

The rearrangement joins TRBV4-1 to TRBJ2-1; 8 bases map to TRBD2. CDR1 is MGHRA, CDR2 YSYEKL, per germline. This CDR3 has 14 residues. V gave up 4 bases and J gave up 4 bases; unmatched junction bases: 3. The CDR3 DNA follows: TGCGCCAGCAGCCTCACGGGAGGGTACAATGAGCAGTTCTTC. Translated, it gives CASSLTGGYNEQFF.